What follows describes a single T cell receptor (beta chain). The antigen is unknown. This record belongs to a study of PD-1 blockade in classical Hodgkin lymphoma. TCRdb's table, derived via immunoSEQ multiplex PCR, lists solely in-frame clones and lacks some. The table shows about 20,000 clones, with about four fifths occurring only once. Germline CDR1 reads MDHEN; CDR2 reads SYDVKM. V lost 4 bases, J lost 6 bases, and 8 bases stayed unmatched. This CDR3 contains 14 residues. Study outcomes and limitations: Among the patients, those starting nivolumab under 1 year after ASCT were excluded. Reports indicated that newly diagnosed patients had lower baseline TCR diversity than healthy donors did.

Noted time point: cycle 4 day 1 (C4D1), after less than seven weeks of nivolumab. Brentuximab vedotin exposure varied, and every patient relapsed after autologous stem cell transplantation. Applied to thawed PBMCs, magnetic negative selection was the method used to isolate CD8+ T cells. The source is a human donor with classical Hodgkin lymphoma. This sequence joins TRBV28 and TRBJ1-1, with 7 bases aligning to TRBD1. Specimen: CD8+ T cells from blood, collected before the fourth cycle of nivolumab. CDR3 DNA: TGTGCCAGCAGTTCTCTCGAGGGGGCTGCTGAAGCTTTCTTT. Encoded protein: CASSSLEGAAEAFF.